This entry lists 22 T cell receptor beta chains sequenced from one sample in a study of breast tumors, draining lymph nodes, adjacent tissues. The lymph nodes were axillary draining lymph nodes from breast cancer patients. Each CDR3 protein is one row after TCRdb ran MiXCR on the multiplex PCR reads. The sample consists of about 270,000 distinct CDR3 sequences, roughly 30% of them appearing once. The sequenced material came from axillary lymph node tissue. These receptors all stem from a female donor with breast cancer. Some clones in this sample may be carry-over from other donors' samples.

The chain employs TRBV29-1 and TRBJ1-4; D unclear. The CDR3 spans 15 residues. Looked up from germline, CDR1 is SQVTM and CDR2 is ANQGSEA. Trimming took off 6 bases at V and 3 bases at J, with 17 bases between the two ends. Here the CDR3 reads CSVASGSSSNEKLFF. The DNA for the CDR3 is TGCAGCGTCGCTAGCGGGAGTTCGTCTAATGAAAAACTGTTTTTT.

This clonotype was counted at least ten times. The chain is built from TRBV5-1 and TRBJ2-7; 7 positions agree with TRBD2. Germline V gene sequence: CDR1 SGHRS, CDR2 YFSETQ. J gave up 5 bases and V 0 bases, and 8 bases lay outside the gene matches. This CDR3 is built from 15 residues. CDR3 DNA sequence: TGCGCCAGCAGCTTGGATTATGGCGGGAGCGACGAGCAGTACTTC. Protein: CASSLDYGGSDEQYF.

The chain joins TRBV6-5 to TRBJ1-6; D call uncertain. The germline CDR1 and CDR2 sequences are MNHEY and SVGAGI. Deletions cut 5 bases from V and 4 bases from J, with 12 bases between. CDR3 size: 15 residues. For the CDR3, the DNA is TGTGCCAGCAGTCACCTGACCGATTATAATTCACCCCTCCACTTT. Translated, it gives CASSHLTDYNSPLHF.

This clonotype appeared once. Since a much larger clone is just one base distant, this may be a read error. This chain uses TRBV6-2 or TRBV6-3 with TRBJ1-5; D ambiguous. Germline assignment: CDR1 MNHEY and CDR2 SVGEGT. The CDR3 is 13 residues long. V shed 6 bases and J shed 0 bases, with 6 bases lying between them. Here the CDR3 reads CASSNYSNQPQHF. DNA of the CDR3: TGTGCCAGCAGCAATTATAGCAATCAGCCCCAGCATTTT.

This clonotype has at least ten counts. CDR3 nucleotides: TGTGCCAGCAGTACCAGCGGGGGGCCCTACGAGCAGTACTTC. The encoded protein is CASSTSGGPYEQYF. The rearrangement links TRBV6-6 to TRBJ2-7, with 9 nucleotides matching TRBD2. Germline CDR1 is MNHNY and CDR2 is SVGAGI (reference sequence). V lost 5 bases and J lost 2; bases outside the gene matches: 4. The CDR3 sequence is 14 residues long.

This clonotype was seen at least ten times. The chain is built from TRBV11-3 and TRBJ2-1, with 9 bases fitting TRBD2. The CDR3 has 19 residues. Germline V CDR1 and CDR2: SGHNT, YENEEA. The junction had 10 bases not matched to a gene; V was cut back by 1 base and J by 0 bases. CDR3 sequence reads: CASSLAGLASGSSYNEQFF. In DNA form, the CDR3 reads TGTGCCAGCAGCTTAGCCGGACTAGCGTCAGGAAGCTCCTACAATGAGCAGTTCTTC.

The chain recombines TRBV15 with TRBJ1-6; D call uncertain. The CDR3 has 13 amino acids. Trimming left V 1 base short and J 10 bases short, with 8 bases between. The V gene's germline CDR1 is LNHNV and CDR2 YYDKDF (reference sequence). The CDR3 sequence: CATSRAGGSPLHF. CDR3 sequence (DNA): TGTGCCACCAGCAGAGCGGGAGGGTCACCCCTCCACTTT.

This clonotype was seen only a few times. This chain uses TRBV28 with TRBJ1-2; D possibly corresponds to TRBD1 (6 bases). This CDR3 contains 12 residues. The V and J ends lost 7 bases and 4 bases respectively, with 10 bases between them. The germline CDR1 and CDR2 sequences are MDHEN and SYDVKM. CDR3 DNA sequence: TGTGCCAGCACCGGACAGACCTATGGCTACACCTTC. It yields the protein CASTGQTYGYTF.

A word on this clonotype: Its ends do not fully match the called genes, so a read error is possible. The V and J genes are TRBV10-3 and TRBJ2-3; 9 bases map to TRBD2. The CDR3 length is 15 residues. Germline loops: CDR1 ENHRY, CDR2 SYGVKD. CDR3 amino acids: CAIGEPSGDTDTQYF. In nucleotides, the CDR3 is TGTGCCATCGGTGAACCTAGCGGGGACACAGATACGCAGTATTTT.

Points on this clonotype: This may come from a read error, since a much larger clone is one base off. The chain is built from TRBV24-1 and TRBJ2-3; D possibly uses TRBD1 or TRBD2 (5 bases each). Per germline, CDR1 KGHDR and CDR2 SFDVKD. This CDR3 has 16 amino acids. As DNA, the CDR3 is TGTGCCTCCAGTGTTACCGGGACGGTAAACACAAATACGCAGTATTTT. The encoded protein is CASSVTGTVNTNTQYF.

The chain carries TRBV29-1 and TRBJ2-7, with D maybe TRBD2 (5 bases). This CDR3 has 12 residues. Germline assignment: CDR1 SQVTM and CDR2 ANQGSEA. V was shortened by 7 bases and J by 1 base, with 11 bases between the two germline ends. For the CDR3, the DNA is TGCAGCGCAAACCGGGGATCCTACGAGCAGTACTTC. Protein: CSANRGSYEQYF.

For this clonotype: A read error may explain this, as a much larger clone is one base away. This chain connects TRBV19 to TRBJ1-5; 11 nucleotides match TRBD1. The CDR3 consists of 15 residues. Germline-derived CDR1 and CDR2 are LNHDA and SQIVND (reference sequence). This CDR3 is CVSSIGTGGNQPQHF. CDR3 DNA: TGTGTCAGTAGTATCGGGACAGGGGGGAATCAGCCCCAGCATTTT.

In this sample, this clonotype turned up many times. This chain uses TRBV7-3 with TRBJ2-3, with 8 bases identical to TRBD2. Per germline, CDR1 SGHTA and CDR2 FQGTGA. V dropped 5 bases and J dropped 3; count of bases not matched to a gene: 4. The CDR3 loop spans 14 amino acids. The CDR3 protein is CASSQAGVTDTQYF. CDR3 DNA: TGTGCCAGCAGCCAAGCGGGAGTAACAGATACGCAGTATTTT.

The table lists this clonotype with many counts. CDR3 in DNA: TGTGCCAGTAGTAAGAGGACTCCGGGCACCGGACCAGAGACCCAGTACTTC. Translation: CASSKRTPGTGPETQYF. The chain is built from TRBV19 and TRBJ2-5; tentatively, D is TRBD2 (5 bases). V gave up 4 bases and J gave up 4 bases, with 22 bases separating them. The CDR3 sequence is 17 residues long. Germline CDR1 reads LNHDA; CDR2 reads SQIVND (reference sequence).

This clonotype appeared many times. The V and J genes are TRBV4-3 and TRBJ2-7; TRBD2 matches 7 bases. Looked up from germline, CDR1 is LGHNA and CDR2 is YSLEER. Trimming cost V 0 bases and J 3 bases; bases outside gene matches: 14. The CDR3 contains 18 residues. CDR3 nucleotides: TGCGCCAGCAGCCAAGAGGCTAGCGGAATGGGAGCGGGCTACGAGCAGTACTTC. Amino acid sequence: CASSQEASGMGAGYEQYF.

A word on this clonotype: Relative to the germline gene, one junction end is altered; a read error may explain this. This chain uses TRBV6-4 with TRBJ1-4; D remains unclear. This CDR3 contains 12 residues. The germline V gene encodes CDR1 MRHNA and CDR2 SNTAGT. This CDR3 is CAGLPPNEELFF. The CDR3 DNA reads TGTGCCGGATTGCCCCCGAATGAAGAACTGTTTTTT.

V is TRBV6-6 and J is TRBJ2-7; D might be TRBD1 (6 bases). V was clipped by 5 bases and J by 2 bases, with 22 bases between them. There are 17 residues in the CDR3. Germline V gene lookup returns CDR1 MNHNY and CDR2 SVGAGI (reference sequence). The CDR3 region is CASSNPITDRQAYEQYF. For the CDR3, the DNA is TGTGCCAGCAGTAACCCGATCACCGACAGGCAGGCCTACGAGCAGTACTTC.

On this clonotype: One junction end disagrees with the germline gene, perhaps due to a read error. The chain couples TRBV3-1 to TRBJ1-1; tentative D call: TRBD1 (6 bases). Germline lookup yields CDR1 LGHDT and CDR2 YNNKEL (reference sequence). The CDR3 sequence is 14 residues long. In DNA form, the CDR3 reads TGTGCCAGCAGCCAGCGGGGGCAGAGCACTGAAGCTCTCTTT. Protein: CASSQRGQSTEALF.

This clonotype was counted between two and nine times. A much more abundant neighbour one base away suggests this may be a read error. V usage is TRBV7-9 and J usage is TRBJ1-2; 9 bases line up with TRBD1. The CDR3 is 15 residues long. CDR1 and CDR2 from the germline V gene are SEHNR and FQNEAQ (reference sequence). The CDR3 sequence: CASSLDAQGAEGYPF. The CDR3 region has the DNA TGTGCCAGCAGCTTAGACGCACAGGGGGCGGAAGGCTACCCCTTC.

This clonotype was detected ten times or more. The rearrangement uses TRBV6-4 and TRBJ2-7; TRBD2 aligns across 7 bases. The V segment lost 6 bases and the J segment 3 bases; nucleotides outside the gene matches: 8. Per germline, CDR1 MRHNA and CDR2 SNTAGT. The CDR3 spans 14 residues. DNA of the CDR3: TGTGCCAGCAGATACCCCCCTAGCGGCTACGAGCAGTACTTC. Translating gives CASRYPPSGYEQYF.

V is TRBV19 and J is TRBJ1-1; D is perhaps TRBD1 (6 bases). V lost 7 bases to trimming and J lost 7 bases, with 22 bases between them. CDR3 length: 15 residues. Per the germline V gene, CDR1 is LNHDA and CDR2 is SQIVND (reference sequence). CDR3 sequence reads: CASKSRGVRLIEAFF. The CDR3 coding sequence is TGTGCCAGTAAATCCAGGGGAGTAAGACTAATTGAAGCTTTCTTT. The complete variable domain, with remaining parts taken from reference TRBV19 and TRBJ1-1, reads DGGITQSPKYLFRKEGQNVTLSCEQNLNHDAMYWYRQDPGQGLRLIYYSQIVNDFQKGDIAEGYSVSREKKESFPLTVTSAQKNPTAFYLCASKSRGVRLIEAFFGQGTRLTVV.

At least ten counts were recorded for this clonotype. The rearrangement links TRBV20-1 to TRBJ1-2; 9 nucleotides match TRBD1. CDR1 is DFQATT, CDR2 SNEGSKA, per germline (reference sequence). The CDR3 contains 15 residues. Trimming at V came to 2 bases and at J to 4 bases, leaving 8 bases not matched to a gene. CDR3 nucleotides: TGCAGTGCTAGACCGCGGACAGGGGCGCTCTATGGCTACACCTTC. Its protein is CSARPRTGALYGYTF.